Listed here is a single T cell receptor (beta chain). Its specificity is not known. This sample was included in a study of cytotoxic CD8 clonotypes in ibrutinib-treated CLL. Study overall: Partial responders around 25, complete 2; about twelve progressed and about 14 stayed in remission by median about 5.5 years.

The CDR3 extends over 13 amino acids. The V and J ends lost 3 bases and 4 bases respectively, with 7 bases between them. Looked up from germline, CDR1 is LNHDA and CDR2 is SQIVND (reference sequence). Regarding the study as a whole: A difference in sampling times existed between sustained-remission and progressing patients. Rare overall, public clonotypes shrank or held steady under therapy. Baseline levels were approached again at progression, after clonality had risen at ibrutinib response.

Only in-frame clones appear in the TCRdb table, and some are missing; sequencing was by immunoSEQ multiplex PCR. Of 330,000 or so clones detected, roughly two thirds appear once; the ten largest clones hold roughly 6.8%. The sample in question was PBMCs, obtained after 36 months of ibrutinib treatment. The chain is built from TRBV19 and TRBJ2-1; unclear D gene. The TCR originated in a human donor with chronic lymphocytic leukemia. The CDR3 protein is CASSISSYNEQFF. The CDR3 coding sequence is TGTGCCAGTAGTATCAGCTCGTACAATGAGCAGTTCTTC.